This T cell receptor (beta chain) was identified in a study of T cells after yellow fever vaccination. About the research overall: SMART-Seq v4 Ultra Low Input served to prepare low-cell-number fractions. Findings and limits, study-wide: After the booster, about 95% of CD4 and more than 75% of CD8 primary-response clones were re-detected.

The V end lost 6 bases, the J end lost 0 bases, and 21 bases lay between the germline ends. The CDR3 extends over 18 amino acids. The germline gives CDR1 MNHEY, CDR2 SVGAGI. MiXCR, run by TCRdb on the 5' RACE reads, gives a single entry per CDR3 protein. The sample carries 300,000 to 400,000 distinct CDR3 sequences, around 12% recorded once. This clonotype was counted once. Antigen specificity is unknown. Sequenced here: CD4+ T cells sorted from PBMCs, sampled 15 days after the yellow fever booster vaccination. The chain carries TRBV6-5 and TRBJ1-3; possibly TRBD1 for D (5 bases). The receptor was derived from a man aged 18 to 29 who received the YFV17D yellow fever vaccine. CDR3 sequence reads: CASSRSPPGLSSGNTIYF. CDR3 nucleotide sequence: TGTGCCAGCAGCCGATCTCCTCCGGGACTCAGCTCTGGAAACACCATATATTTT.